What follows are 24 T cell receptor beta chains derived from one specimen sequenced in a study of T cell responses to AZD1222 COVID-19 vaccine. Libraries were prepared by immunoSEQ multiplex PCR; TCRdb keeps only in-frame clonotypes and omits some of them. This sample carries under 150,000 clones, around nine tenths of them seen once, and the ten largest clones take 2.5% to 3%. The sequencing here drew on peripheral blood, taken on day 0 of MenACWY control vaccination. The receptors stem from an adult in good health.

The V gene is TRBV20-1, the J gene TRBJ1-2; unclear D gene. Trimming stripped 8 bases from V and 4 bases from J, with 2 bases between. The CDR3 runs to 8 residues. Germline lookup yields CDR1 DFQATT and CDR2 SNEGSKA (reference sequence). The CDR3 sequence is CSSYGYTF. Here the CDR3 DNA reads TGCAGTTCCTATGGCTACACCTTC.

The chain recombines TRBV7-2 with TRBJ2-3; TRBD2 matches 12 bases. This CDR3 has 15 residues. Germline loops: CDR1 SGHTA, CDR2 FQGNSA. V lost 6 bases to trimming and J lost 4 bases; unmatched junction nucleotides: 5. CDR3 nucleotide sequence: TGTGCCAGCAGTTGGACTAGCGGGATCCCAGATACGCAGTATTTT. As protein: CASSWTSGIPDTQYF.

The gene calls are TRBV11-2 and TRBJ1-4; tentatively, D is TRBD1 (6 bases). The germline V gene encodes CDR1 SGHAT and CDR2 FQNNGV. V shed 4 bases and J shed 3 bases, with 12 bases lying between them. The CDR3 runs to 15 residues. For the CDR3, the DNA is TGTGCCAGCAGCTCTTCGACAGGTTCTAATGAAAAACTGTTTTTT. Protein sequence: CASSSSTGSNEKLFF.

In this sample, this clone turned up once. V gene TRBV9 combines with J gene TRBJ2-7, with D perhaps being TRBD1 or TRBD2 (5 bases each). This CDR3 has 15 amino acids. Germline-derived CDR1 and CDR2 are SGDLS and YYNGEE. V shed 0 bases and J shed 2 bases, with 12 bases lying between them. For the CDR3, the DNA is TGTGCCAGCAGCGTAGCTCCCGGGACGGCCTACGAGCAGTACTTC. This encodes CASSVAPGTAYEQYF.

CDR3 residues: CASSQTGYGYTF. CDR3 bases: TGTGCCAGCAGCCAAACCGGTTATGGCTACACCTTC. The chain recombines TRBV7-8 with TRBJ1-2; no firm D call. The germline V gene has CDR1 SGHVS and CDR2 FQNEAQ. V was cut by 5 bases and J by 5 bases, with 9 bases left in between. The CDR3 extends over 12 amino acids.

The CDR3 coding sequence is TGTGCCAGCAGCTCCACAGGTTCCTACGAGCAGTACTTC. Translated: CASSSTGSYEQYF. This rearrangement joins TRBV11-2 to TRBJ2-7; D might be TRBD1 (5 bases). CDR3 length: 13 amino acids. Deletions cut 4 bases from V and 1 base from J, with 8 bases between. Per the germline V gene, CDR1 is SGHAT and CDR2 is FQNNGV.

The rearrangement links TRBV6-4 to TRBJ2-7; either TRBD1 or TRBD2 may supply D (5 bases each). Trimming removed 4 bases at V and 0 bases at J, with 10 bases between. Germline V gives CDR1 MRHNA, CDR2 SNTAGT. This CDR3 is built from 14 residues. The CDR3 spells CASSAPGRSYEQYF. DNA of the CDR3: TGTGCCAGCAGTGCTCCGGGGCGCTCCTACGAGCAGTACTTC.

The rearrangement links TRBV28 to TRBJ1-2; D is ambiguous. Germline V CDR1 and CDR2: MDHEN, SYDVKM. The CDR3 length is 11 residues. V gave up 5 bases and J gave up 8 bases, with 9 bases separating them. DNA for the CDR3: TGTGCCAGCAGTAGCCATCTCGGCTACACCTTC. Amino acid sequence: CASSSHLGYTF.

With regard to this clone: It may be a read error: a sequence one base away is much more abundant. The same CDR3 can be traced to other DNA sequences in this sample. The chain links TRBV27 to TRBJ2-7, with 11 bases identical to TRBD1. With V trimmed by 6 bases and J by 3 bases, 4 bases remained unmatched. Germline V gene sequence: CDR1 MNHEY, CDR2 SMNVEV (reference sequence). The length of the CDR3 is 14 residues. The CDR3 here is CASSPGTGGYEQYF. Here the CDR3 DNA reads TGTGCCAGCAGCCCCGGGACAGGGGGCTACGAGCAGTACTTC.

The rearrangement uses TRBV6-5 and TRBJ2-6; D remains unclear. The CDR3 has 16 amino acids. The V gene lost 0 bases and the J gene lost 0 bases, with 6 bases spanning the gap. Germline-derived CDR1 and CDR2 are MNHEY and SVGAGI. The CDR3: CASSYSGYSGANVLTF. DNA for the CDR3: TGTGCCAGCAGTTACTCGGGGTACTCTGGGGCCAACGTCCTGACTTTC.

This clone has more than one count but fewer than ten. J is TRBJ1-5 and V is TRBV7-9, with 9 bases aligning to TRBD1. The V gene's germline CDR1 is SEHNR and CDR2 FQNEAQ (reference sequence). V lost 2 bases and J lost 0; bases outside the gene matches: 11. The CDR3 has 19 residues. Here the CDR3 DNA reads TGTGCCAGCAGCTTATGGGGGACAGGGAGGGTTTATAGCAATCAGCCCCAGCATTTT. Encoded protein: CASSLWGTGRVYSNQPQHF.

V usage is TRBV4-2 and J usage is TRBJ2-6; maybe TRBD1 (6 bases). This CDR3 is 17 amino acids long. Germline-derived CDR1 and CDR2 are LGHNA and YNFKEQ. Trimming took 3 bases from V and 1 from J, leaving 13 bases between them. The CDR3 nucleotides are TGTGCCAGCAGCCAGGGAGTCAGGGGATCTGGGGCCAACGTCCTGACTTTC. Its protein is CASSQGVRGSGANVLTF.

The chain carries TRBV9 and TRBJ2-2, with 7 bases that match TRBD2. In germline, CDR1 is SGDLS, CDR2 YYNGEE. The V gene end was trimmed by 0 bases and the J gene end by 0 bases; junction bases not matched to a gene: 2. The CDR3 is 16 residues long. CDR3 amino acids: CASSVAGRANTGELFF. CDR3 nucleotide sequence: TGTGCCAGCAGCGTAGCGGGGAGGGCGAACACCGGGGAGCTGTTTTTT.

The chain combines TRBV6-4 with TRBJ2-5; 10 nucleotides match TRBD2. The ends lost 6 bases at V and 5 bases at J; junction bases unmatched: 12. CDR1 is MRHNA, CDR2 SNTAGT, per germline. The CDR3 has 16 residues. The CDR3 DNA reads TGTGCCAGCAGAACCCCGCCTAGCGGGAGCTTGGAGACCCAGTACTTC. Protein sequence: CASRTPPSGSLETQYF.

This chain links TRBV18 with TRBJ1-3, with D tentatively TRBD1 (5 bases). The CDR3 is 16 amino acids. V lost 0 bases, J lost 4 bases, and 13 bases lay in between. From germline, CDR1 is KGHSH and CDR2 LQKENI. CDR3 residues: CASSPPPAGLGNTIYF. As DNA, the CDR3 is TGTGCCAGCTCACCACCCCCGGCAGGGCTAGGAAACACCATATATTTT.

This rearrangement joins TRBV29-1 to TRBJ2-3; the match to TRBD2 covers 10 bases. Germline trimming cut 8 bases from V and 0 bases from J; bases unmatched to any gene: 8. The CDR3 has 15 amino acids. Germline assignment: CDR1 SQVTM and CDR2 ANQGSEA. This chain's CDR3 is CSFSETSGSTDTQYF. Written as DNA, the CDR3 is TGCAGCTTTAGTGAGACTAGCGGGAGCACAGATACGCAGTATTTT.

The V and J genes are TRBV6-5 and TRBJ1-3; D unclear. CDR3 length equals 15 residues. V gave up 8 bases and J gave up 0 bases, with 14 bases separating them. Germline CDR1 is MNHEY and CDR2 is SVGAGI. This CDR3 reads CASESSYHSGNTIYF. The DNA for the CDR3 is TGTGCCAGCGAAAGCAGCTACCACTCTGGAAACACCATATATTTT.

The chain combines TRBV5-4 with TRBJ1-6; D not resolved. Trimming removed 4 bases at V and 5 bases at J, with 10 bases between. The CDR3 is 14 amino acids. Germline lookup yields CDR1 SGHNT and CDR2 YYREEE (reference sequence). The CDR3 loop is CASSLGTNNSPLHF. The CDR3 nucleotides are TGTGCCAGCAGCCTGGGTACCAATAATTCACCCCTCCACTTT.

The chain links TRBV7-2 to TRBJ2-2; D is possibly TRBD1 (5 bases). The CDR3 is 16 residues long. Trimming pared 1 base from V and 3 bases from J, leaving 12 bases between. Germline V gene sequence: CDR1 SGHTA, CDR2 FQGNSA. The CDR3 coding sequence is TGTGCCAGCAGCTTAGAATTGGTAGGGGACACCGGGGAGCTGTTTTTT. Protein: CASSLELVGDTGELFF.

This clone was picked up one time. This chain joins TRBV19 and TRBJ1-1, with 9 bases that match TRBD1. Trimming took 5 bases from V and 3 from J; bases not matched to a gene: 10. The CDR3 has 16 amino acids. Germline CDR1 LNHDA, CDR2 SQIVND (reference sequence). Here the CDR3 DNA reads TGTGCCAGTAGTTTTCCACAGGGGGCTATTGACACTGAAGCTTTCTTT. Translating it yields CASSFPQGAIDTEAFF.

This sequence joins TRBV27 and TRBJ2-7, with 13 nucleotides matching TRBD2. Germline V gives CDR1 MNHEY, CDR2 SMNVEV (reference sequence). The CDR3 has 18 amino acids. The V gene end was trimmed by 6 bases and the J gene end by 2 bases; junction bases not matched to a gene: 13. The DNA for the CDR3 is TGTGCCAGCAGCCCATCGGCAGGGACTAGCGGGAAACCCTACGAGCAGTACTTC. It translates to CASSPSAGTSGKPYEQYF.

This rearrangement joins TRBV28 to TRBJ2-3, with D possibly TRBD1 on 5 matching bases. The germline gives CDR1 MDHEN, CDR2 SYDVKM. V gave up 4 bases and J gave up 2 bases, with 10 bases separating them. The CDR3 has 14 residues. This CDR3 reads CASSSTTDTDTQYF. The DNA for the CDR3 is TGTGCCAGCAGTTCAACGACAGACACAGATACGCAGTATTTT.

As DNA, the CDR3 is TGCGCCAGCAAGGACAGCCCCTACGAGCAGTACTTC. It is translated as CASKDSPYEQYF. This chain connects TRBV10-2 to TRBJ2-7; maybe TRBD1 (6 bases). The CDR3 runs to 12 residues. CDR1 and CDR2 (germline): WSHSY, SAAADI. The germline V and J ends were trimmed by 7 bases and 2 bases, with 9 bases remaining between them.

The CDR3 protein is CATRGSRNEQYF. The CDR3 DNA reads TGTGCCACCAGAGGATCCCGCAACGAGCAGTACTTC. The rearrangement links TRBV3-1 (or the pseudogene TRBV3-2) to TRBJ2-7, with D hard to call. The CDR3 is 12 residues long. Trimming removed 10 bases from V and 5 bases from J, with 15 bases in between. CDR1 and CDR2 from the germline V gene are LGHDT and YNNKEL (reference sequence).